The 10 T cell receptor beta chains listed next were all sequenced from one sample in a study of OX40 agonist ivuxolimab in advanced cancers. Measured with immunoSEQ multiplex PCR; TCRdb has only the in-frame clones, and not every one. The sample lists more than 65,000 clones; more than 75% were seen once. Sample: CD4+ or CD8+ T cells sorted from blood, taken in a trial of the OX40 agonist ivuxolimab. All receptors come from an adult with an advanced solid tumor such as melanoma, head and neck, liver or kidney cancer.

The rearrangement joins TRBV4-1 to TRBJ2-1, with D possibly being TRBD1 (5 bases). Trimming took 3 bases from V and 4 from J, leaving 13 bases between them. Germline CDR1 and CDR2: MGHRA and YSYEKL. The CDR3 covers 15 residues. The CDR3 region is CASSHGTGLYNEQFF. DNA of the CDR3: TGCGCCAGCAGCCACGGAACAGGTCTTTACAATGAGCAGTTCTTC.

This clone appeared a single time. The V call is TRBV5-1, the J call TRBJ1-4; D gene unclear. The V gene lost 0 bases and the J gene lost 0 bases, with 9 bases spanning the gap. Germline CDR1 SGHRS, CDR2 YFSETQ. The CDR3 sequence is 16 residues long. The CDR3 protein is CASSLGMRTTNEKLFF. The CDR3 bases are TGCGCCAGCAGCTTGGGCATGCGAACAACTAATGAAAAACTGTTTTTT. The full variable domain, rest sourced from reference TRBV5-1 and TRBJ1-4, is KAGVTQTPRYLIKTRGQQVTLSCSPISGHRSVSWYQQTPGQGLQFLFEYFSETQRNKGNFPGRFSGRQFSNSRSEMNVSTLELGDSALYLCASSLGMRTTNEKLFFGSGTQLSVL.

The V gene is TRBV28, the J gene TRBJ1-2, with TRBD1 matching 8 bases. The CDR3 is 18 amino acids. V gave up 4 bases and J gave up 3 bases; unmatched junction bases: 16. Germline V gives CDR1 MDHEN, CDR2 SYDVKM. The CDR3: CASSSPVRSGGYDYGYTF. Here the CDR3 DNA reads TGTGCCAGCAGTTCCCCGGTTCGGTCAGGGGGCTATGACTATGGCTACACCTTC.

This clone came up once. V usage is TRBV9 and J usage is TRBJ1-5, with 7 bases matching TRBD1. Losses at the gene ends were 6 bases for V and 1 base for J; bases not matched to a gene: 7. This CDR3 is 15 amino acids long. Looked up from germline, CDR1 is SGDLS and CDR2 is YYNGEE. The CDR3 here is CASTPGQYSNQPQHF. Here the CDR3 DNA reads TGTGCCAGCACCCCGGGACAGTACAGCAATCAGCCCCAGCATTTT.

A single count supports this clone. The sample contains more than one DNA sequence encoding this CDR3. J is TRBJ2-7 and V is TRBV11-3, with D possibly being TRBD1 (6 bases). Germline V gives CDR1 SGHNT, CDR2 YENEEA. The CDR3 consists of 12 residues. Deletions cut 6 bases from V and 1 base from J, with 7 bases between. The CDR3 region has the DNA TGTGCCAGCAGGGACAGTTCCTACGAGCAGTACTTC. It is translated as CASRDSSYEQYF.

The rearrangement links TRBV28 to TRBJ1-2; D gene ambiguous. This CDR3 is 12 amino acids long. The V end lost 3 bases, the J end lost 6 bases, and 8 bases lay between the germline ends. Germline V CDR1 and CDR2: MDHEN, SYDVKM. The CDR3 DNA follows: TGTGCCAGCAGTTTTAGTACGAATGGCTACACCTTC. This codes for CASSFSTNGYTF.

This clone is a singleton in its sample. The chain joins TRBV19 to TRBJ1-1, with a tentative D call TRBD1 (6 bases). The ends were cut back, 5 bases at V and 1 base at J, with 8 bases in the middle. Per the germline V gene, CDR1 is LNHDA and CDR2 is SQIVND (reference sequence). This CDR3 has 13 residues. This CDR3 is CASSGQTNTEAFF. The DNA for the CDR3 is TGTGCCAGTAGTGGACAGACGAACACTGAAGCTTTCTTT. Complete variable domain (other parts from reference TRBV19 and TRBJ1-1): DGGITQSPKYLFRKEGQNVTLSCEQNLNHDAMYWYRQDPGQGLRLIYYSQIVNDFQKGDIAEGYSVSREKKESFPLTVTSAQKNPTAFYLCASSGQTNTEAFFGQGTRLTVV.

The rearrangement links TRBV28 to TRBJ2-7, with D possibly being TRBD1 (6 bases). This CDR3 is built from 13 residues. V lost 6 bases, J lost 0 bases, and 9 bases lay in between. Germline loops: CDR1 MDHEN, CDR2 SYDVKM. CDR3 nucleotides: TGTGCCAGCAGACAGGGAAACTCCTACGAGCAGTACTTC. Translation gives CASRQGNSYEQYF.

The chain joins TRBV7-6 to TRBJ2-7; 13 bases fit TRBD2. Germline V gene lookup returns CDR1 SGHVS and CDR2 FNYEAQ. This CDR3 has 17 amino acids. Losses at the gene ends were 5 bases for V and 5 bases for J; bases not matched to a gene: 12. CDR3 loop: CASSLGTSGIVSHEQYF. CDR3 bases: TGTGCCAGCAGCCTAGGGACTAGCGGGATCGTGTCCCACGAGCAGTACTTC.

This clone occurred a few times. The chain is built from TRBV2 and TRBJ2-5, with 12 bases that match TRBD2. Germline lookup yields CDR1 SNHLY and CDR2 FYNNEI. J gave up 5 bases and V 6 bases, and 4 bases lay outside the gene matches. The CDR3 is 14 residues long. The CDR3 reads CASSQGTSGETQYF. The CDR3, as DNA: TGTGCCAGCAGCCAAGGGACTAGCGGGGAGACCCAGTACTTC.